This is a list of T cell receptor beta chains from one sample in a study of blood T cell repertoires in COVID-19. Only in-frame clones appear in the TCRdb table, and some are missing; sequencing was by immunoSEQ multiplex PCR. The sample yields about 280,000 clones, roughly 85% seen once. Sequencing was carried out using peripheral blood. Receptor source: a human donor in a cohort sampled during active COVID-19. Both conserved end residues are part of each CDR3. A D gene is named only where the DNA matches it firmly. Part of the rows lack a size; the others show once, few, many or a class for expanded clones.

clone_size,j_call,d_call,v_call,cdr3_nt,cdr3_aa
.,TRBJ2-2,.,TRBV5-5,TGTGCCAGCAGCTCCCACCAGGGCGCCGGGGAGCTGTTTTTT,CASSSHQGAGELFF
.,TRBJ1-4,TRBD1,TRBV6-1,TGTGCCAGCAGTGAAAGATCGCCCAGGGGGGCCTCAACTAATGAAAAACTGTTTTTT,CASSERSPRGASTNEKLFF
.,TRBJ2-5,.,TRBV3-1/TRBV3-2,TGTGCCAGCAGCCAAGCGGGTGTCCAAGAGACCCAGTACTTC,CASSQAGVQETQYF
once,TRBJ1-1,.,TRBV7-9,TGTGCCAGCAGCTTAATAGATAAGAGGGCTTTCTTT,CASSLIDKRAFF
.,TRBJ1-5,TRBD1,TRBV4-2,TGTGCCAGCAGCCTTACAGGGGTAGGTCAGCCCCAGCATTTT,CASSLTGVGQPQHF
once,TRBJ2-7,.,TRBV9,TGTGCCAGCAGCGTAGGTCCCGGTCCCAGCGACGAGCAGTACTTC,CASSVGPGPSDEQYF
.,TRBJ1-5,.,TRBV4-1,TGCGCCAGCAGCCAAGGGTTCGGTCAGCCCCAGCATTTT,CASSQGFGQPQHF
.,TRBJ1-4,.,TRBV21-1,TGTGCCAGCAGCAAAGCCGAAAACCAGGGGTGTAAGGAAAAACTGTTTTTT,CASSKAENQGCKEKLFF
.,TRBJ2-5,TRBD1,TRBV18,TGTGCCAGCTCACTCTATGTCGGACAGGGGCAGATTGCAGAGACCCAGTACTTC,CASSLYVGQGQIAETQYF
few,TRBJ1-2,TRBD1,TRBV9,TGTGCCAGCAGCGAGTACTCCGGGACAGGGACAAATGGCTACACCTTC,CASSEYSGTGTNGYTF
.,TRBJ2-1,TRBD2,TRBV5-4,TGTGCCAGCAGCTTTGTAGCGGGAGGGCCGGTTAATGAGCAGTTCTTC,CASSFVAGGPVNEQFF
once,TRBJ1-4,TRBD1,TRBV19,TGTGCCAGTAGTCCCCGGGACAGGGGATTATCGAATGAAAAACTGTTTTTT,CASSPRDRGLSNEKLFF
few,TRBJ1-1,TRBD1,TRBV2,TGTGCCAGCAGTAGACAGGGAAGTTTAAGTGGGACTGAAGCTTTCTTT,CASSRQGSLSGTEAFF
.,TRBJ2-2,TRBD1,TRBV4-1,TGCGCCAGCAGCCAAGGACCGGGACAGACGAACACCGGGGAGCTGTTTTTT,CASSQGPGQTNTGELFF
.,TRBJ1-1,TRBD1,TRBV5-4,TGTGCCAGCAGCTCGCTTATACAGGGGGTTGATGAAGCTTTCTTT,CASSSLIQGVDEAFF
.,TRBJ2-5,TRBD2,TRBV27,TGTGCCAGCAGTTTAAACCCGACTAGCGGGACTTATGAGACCCAGTACTTC,CASSLNPTSGTYETQYF
.,TRBJ2-1,.,TRBV9,TGTGCCAGCAGCGTCGCAGGTTTGCCTCGTCACAATGAGCAGTTCTTC,CASSVAGLPRHNEQFF
.,TRBJ2-7,.,TRBV21-1,TGTGCCAGCAGCAAAGGAAAAGGGGGCGGACACTACGAGCAGTACTTC,CASSKGKGGGHYEQYF
few,TRBJ2-1,TRBD2,TRBV3-1/TRBV3-2,TGTGCCAGCAGCCAAAAGGGCGGGAGGGGGTACAATGAGCAGTTCTTC,CASSQKGGRGYNEQFF
.,TRBJ2-5,.,TRBV11-2,TGTGCCAGCAGCTTAACTACCTCGAGGGAGACCCAGTACTTC,CASSLTTSRETQYF
.,TRBJ2-3,TRBD2,TRBV19,TGTGCCAGTAGTATTAGCGGGAGGAGCACAGATACGCAGTATTTT,CASSISGRSTDTQYF
.,TRBJ2-7,TRBD1,TRBV18,TGTGCCAGCTCCCCTGGGACAGGGGAAGGGGACGAGCAGTACTTC,CASSPGTGEGDEQYF
.,TRBJ1-6,TRBD1,TRBV28,TGTGCCAGCATGACAGGGGGCATCTATAATTCACCCCTCCACTTT,CASMTGGIYNSPLHF
.,TRBJ1-6,TRBD1,TRBV5-1,TGCGCCAGCAGCTTGGCCGGGACAGAATATTCACCCCTCCACTTT,CASSLAGTEYSPLHF
.,TRBJ2-7,TRBD2,TRBV5-1,TGCGCCAGCAGCCTCCGACTAGCGGGAGGGCCCATCTACGAGCAGTACTTC,CASSLRLAGGPIYEQYF
.,TRBJ2-1,TRBD2,TRBV6-5,TGTGCCAGTGAAACTAGCGGGTCACCCACTGAGCAGTTCTTC,CASETSGSPTEQFF
.,TRBJ2-1,.,TRBV29-1,TGCAGCGGCCTAGAGAGCTCCTACAATGAGCAGTTCTTC,CSGLESSYNEQFF
.,TRBJ2-7,TRBD2,TRBV29-1,TGCAGCGTTGAAGTAGCGGGAGGACCCTACGAGCAGTACTTC,CSVEVAGGPYEQYF
.,TRBJ2-1,TRBD2,TRBV7-2,TGTGCCAGCAGCACCGGACTAGCGGGAGTCTTGGAGTTCTTC,CASSTGLAGVLEFF
.,TRBJ1-1,.,TRBV25-1,TGTGCCAGCAGCCCACGGGGAAACACTGAAGCTTTCTTT,CASSPRGNTEAFF
.,TRBJ2-3,.,TRBV4-1,TGCGCCAGCAGCCAAGATTGGACTCCTAACCCCACAGATACGCAGTATTTT,CASSQDWTPNPTDTQYF
few,TRBJ2-1,TRBD2,TRBV7-3,TGTGCCAGCAGCTTACGGCCCTTAGCGGGAGGGTACAATGAGCAGTTCTTC,CASSLRPLAGGYNEQFF
.,TRBJ2-3,TRBD2,TRBV2,TGTGCCAGCAGTGACGGGGTTTTTAGGCGGCTAGCGGACACAGATACGCAGTATTTT,CASSDGVFRRLADTDTQYF
.,TRBJ1-4,TRBD1,TRBV18,TGTGCCAGCTCACCACCCCGGACAGGAGAACCTAAAGGCGAAAAACTGTTTTTT,CASSPPRTGEPKGEKLFF
.,TRBJ2-5,TRBD2,TRBV19,TGTGCCAGTAGTACCCGGGTACGGGGGGTAGAGGAGACCCAGTACTTC,CASSTRVRGVEETQYF
.,TRBJ2-2,TRBD2,TRBV24-1,TGTGCCACCGGCGTAGGTAGCGGGAGTGCCGGGGAGCTGTTTTTT,CATGVGSGSAGELFF
.,TRBJ1-4,.,TRBV7-9,TGTGCCAGCAGCTTGGGTAGAGGGCCATCCACTAATGAAAAACTGTTTTTT,CASSLGRGPSTNEKLFF
.,TRBJ2-3,TRBD2,TRBV7-2,TGTGCCAGCAGCACCCGACTAGCAATAGGCACAGATACGCAGTATTTT,CASSTRLAIGTDTQYF
.,TRBJ1-3,.,TRBV24-1,TGTGCCACCAGTGACTCTAGGTGGAGGAATCCTGGAAACACCATATATTTT,CATSDSRWRNPGNTIYF
.,TRBJ2-1,.,TRBV29-1,TGCACCCGCCAGGCCAATGAGCAGTTCTTC,CTRQANEQFF
.,TRBJ1-6,TRBD1,TRBV5-4,TGTGCCAGCAGCTTACGGGACAGGGGGGGGTCACCCCTCCACTTT,CASSLRDRGGSPLHF
once,TRBJ2-1,TRBD2,TRBV30,TGTGCCTGGAGGTGGGGACTAGCGGGAGGCCGGCAGTTCTTC,CAWRWGLAGGRQFF
.,TRBJ1-2,.,TRBV7-9,TGTGCCAGCAGCCCACGACAGACTAACTATGGCTACACCTTC,CASSPRQTNYGYTF
.,TRBJ1-1,.,TRBV27,TGTGCCAGCAGTCCGCGGGGGATGAACACTGAAGCTTTCTTT,CASSPRGMNTEAFF
.,TRBJ2-1,TRBD1,TRBV20-1,TGCAGTGCTAGTGGGGGGATAGGGACAGGAGAGCAGTTCTTC,CSASGGIGTGEQFF
.,TRBJ2-3,.,TRBV2,TGTGCCAGCAGTGAGAGTGTCGGGAGAGTCGCAGATACGCAGTATTTT,CASSESVGRVADTQYF